Listed below are T cell receptor beta chains from one sample, sequenced in a study of blood T cells in healthy people across ages. TCRdb used MiXCR to reprocess the 5' RACE reads, holding one entry per CDR3 protein. The table records 1.5 million to 2 million distinct CDR3 sequences, roughly 49% of them present only once. The sample consisted of blood. Receptor source: a middle-aged woman in good health. Each CDR3 is given with its conserved first and last residue. The D gene is left open where the match is weak. Some rows mark clone size as missing; the rest say once, few, many or name a class of expanded clone.

V gene: TRBV9; clone size: few; CDR3 length: 15; J gene: TRBJ2-7; D gene: NA; CDR3 protein: CASSPQWGLTYEQYF; CDR3 DNA: TGTGCCAGCAGCCCCCAGTGGGGACTTACCTACGAGCAGTACTTC
V gene: TRBV4-1; clone size: NA; CDR3 length: 16; J gene: TRBJ2-1; D gene: TRBD1; CDR3 protein: CASSQDWAGGNNEQFF; CDR3 DNA: TGCGCCAGCAGCCAAGACTGGGCAGGGGGAAACAATGAGCAGTTCTTC
V gene: TRBV7-2; clone size: few; CDR3 length: 15; J gene: TRBJ2-3; D gene: NA; CDR3 protein: CASSLLNPGRDTQYF; CDR3 DNA: TGTGCCAGCAGCTTACTTAACCCCGGACGAGATACGCAGTATTTT
V gene: TRBV29-1; clone size: few; CDR3 length: 14; J gene: TRBJ2-7; D gene: TRBD1; CDR3 protein: CSLLRDRNTYEQYF; CDR3 DNA: TGCAGCTTACTCCGGGACAGGAACACCTACGAGCAGTACTTC
V gene: TRBV6-1; clone size: NA; CDR3 length: 14; J gene: TRBJ2-5; D gene: NA; CDR3 protein: CASSESGAWETQYF; CDR3 DNA: TGTGCCAGCAGTGAATCAGGGGCCTGGGAGACCCAGTACTTC
V gene: TRBV7-9; clone size: NA; CDR3 length: 15; J gene: TRBJ2-4; D gene: TRBD1; CDR3 protein: CASRPTGGVGSTQYF; CDR3 DNA: TGTGCCAGCAGGCCCACAGGGGGCGTTGGTTCTACCCAGTACTTC
V gene: TRBV6-2/TRBV6-3; clone size: NA; CDR3 length: 13; J gene: TRBJ2-1; D gene: TRBD2; CDR3 protein: CATHGRGGNEQFF; CDR3 DNA: TGTGCCACCCACGGGAGGGGAGGCAATGAGCAGTTCTTC
V gene: TRBV4-2; clone size: NA; CDR3 length: 16; J gene: TRBJ1-2; D gene: TRBD1; CDR3 protein: CASSQDGSGQQYGYTF; CDR3 DNA: TGTGCCAGCAGCCAAGATGGGTCGGGACAGCAATATGGCTACACCTTC
V gene: TRBV6-1; clone size: few; CDR3 length: 12; J gene: TRBJ2-5; D gene: NA; CDR3 protein: CASRGPGQTQYF; CDR3 DNA: TGTGCCAGCAGGGGGCCAGGTCAGACCCAGTACTTC
V gene: TRBV12-3/TRBV12-4; clone size: NA; CDR3 length: 15; J gene: TRBJ1-2; D gene: NA; CDR3 protein: CASSRARKGNYGYTF; CDR3 DNA: TGTGCCAGCAGTCGGGCCCGAAAGGGCAACTATGGCTACACCTTC
V gene: TRBV28; clone size: NA; CDR3 length: 14; J gene: TRBJ2-7; D gene: TRBD1; CDR3 protein: CASSPGQDPYEQYF; CDR3 DNA: TGTGCCAGCAGTCCGGGACAGGATCCCTACGAGCAGTACTTC
V gene: TRBV2; clone size: NA; CDR3 length: 15; J gene: TRBJ1-2; D gene: NA; CDR3 protein: CASSEGSRGRYGYTF; CDR3 DNA: TGTGCCAGCAGTGAAGGATCCAGGGGACGGTATGGCTACACCTTC
V gene: TRBV7-2; clone size: NA; CDR3 length: 12; J gene: TRBJ2-1; D gene: NA; CDR3 protein: CASTTLNNEQFF; CDR3 DNA: TGTGCCAGCACCACTCTGAACAATGAGCAGTTCTTC
V gene: TRBV5-1; clone size: few; CDR3 length: 17; J gene: TRBJ2-1; D gene: TRBD2; CDR3 protein: CASRPSVAGVSYNEQFF; CDR3 DNA: TGCGCCAGCAGACCTTCCGTCGCGGGGGTGTCCTACAATGAGCAGTTCTTC
V gene: TRBV6-5; clone size: once; CDR3 length: 15; J gene: TRBJ1-4; D gene: TRBD1; CDR3 protein: CASRNRGSTNEKLFF; CDR3 DNA: TGTGCCAGCAGAAACAGGGGATCTACTAATGAAAAACTGTTTTTT
V gene: TRBV12-3/TRBV12-4; clone size: once; CDR3 length: 14; J gene: TRBJ1-5; D gene: NA; CDR3 protein: CASSLGGLPQPQHF; CDR3 DNA: TGTGCCAGCAGTTTAGGGGGGCTCCCTCAGCCCCAGCATTTT
V gene: TRBV29-1; clone size: few; CDR3 length: 17; J gene: TRBJ2-7; D gene: TRBD1; CDR3 protein: CSGLGQGLSKSSYEQYF; CDR3 DNA: TGCAGCGGTCTGGGACAGGGGCTTTCAAAAAGCTCCTACGAGCAGTACTTC
V gene: TRBV20-1; clone size: once; CDR3 length: 15; J gene: TRBJ2-4; D gene: NA; CDR3 protein: CSRLRTQGAKNIQYF; CDR3 DNA: TGCAGTCGCCTCAGGACCCAAGGGGCCAAAAACATTCAGTACTTC
V gene: TRBV5-6; clone size: NA; CDR3 length: 17; J gene: TRBJ1-1; D gene: NA; CDR3 protein: CASSLDGVGITPFGAFF; CDR3 DNA: TGTGCCAGCAGCTTGGATGGGGTGGGAATAACCCCCTTTGGGGCTTTCTTT
V gene: TRBV9; clone size: NA; CDR3 length: 16; J gene: TRBJ2-1; D gene: TRBD1; CDR3 protein: CASSVGVTGGYNEQFF; CDR3 DNA: TGTGCCAGCAGCGTGGGGGTGACAGGGGGCTACAATGAGCAGTTCTTC
V gene: TRBV27; clone size: NA; CDR3 length: 16; J gene: TRBJ2-1; D gene: TRBD2; CDR3 protein: CASSLEPSGGYKEQFF; CDR3 DNA: TGTGCCAGCAGTTTGGAGCCTAGCGGGGGCTACAAGGAGCAGTTCTTC
V gene: TRBV20-1; clone size: NA; CDR3 length: 14; J gene: TRBJ2-7; D gene: TRBD2; CDR3 protein: CSSPGLGGYYEQYF; CDR3 DNA: TGCAGTTCCCCGGGACTGGGAGGGTACTACGAGCAGTACTTC
V gene: TRBV18; clone size: NA; CDR3 length: 14; J gene: TRBJ2-7; D gene: NA; CDR3 protein: CASSPKGRSYEQYF; CDR3 DNA: TGTGCCAGCTCACCGAAAGGACGGTCCTACGAGCAGTACTTC
V gene: TRBV2; clone size: NA; CDR3 length: 14; J gene: TRBJ2-5; D gene: NA; CDR3 protein: CASSEVVGKETQYF; CDR3 DNA: TGTGCCAGCAGTGAAGTTGTGGGCAAGGAGACCCAGTACTTC
V gene: TRBV7-2; clone size: NA; CDR3 length: 17; J gene: TRBJ2-5; D gene: TRBD2; CDR3 protein: CASSPRVPSGAVETQYF; CDR3 DNA: TGTGCCAGCAGCCCAAGGGTGCCTAGCGGGGCGGTGGAGACCCAGTACTTC
V gene: TRBV21-1; clone size: few; CDR3 length: 22; J gene: TRBJ2-1; D gene: NA; CDR3 protein: CASSKDIGLAGSVRREYNEQFF; CDR3 DNA: TGTGCCAGCAGCAAAGATATAGGGCTAGCGGGGTCCGTACGTAGGGAGTACAATGAGCAGTTCTTC
V gene: TRBV28; clone size: NA; CDR3 length: 15; J gene: TRBJ1-2; D gene: NA; CDR3 protein: CASSEHGGSNYGYTF; CDR3 DNA: TGTGCCAGCAGTGAGCACGGGGGTTCGAACTATGGCTACACCTTC
V gene: TRBV20-1; clone size: NA; CDR3 length: 14; J gene: TRBJ1-5; D gene: TRBD1; CDR3 protein: CSARTGEFNQPQHF; CDR3 DNA: TGCAGTGCTAGGACAGGGGAATTCAATCAGCCCCAGCATTTT
V gene: TRBV4-1; clone size: few; CDR3 length: 16; J gene: TRBJ2-7; D gene: TRBD2; CDR3 protein: CASSQIKTTSGGEQYF; CDR3 DNA: TGCGCCAGCAGCCAGATCAAGACGACTAGCGGGGGCGAGCAGTACTTC
V gene: TRBV5-1; clone size: NA; CDR3 length: 15; J gene: TRBJ1-1; D gene: TRBD1; CDR3 protein: CASSLETGADTEAFF; CDR3 DNA: TGCGCCAGCAGCCTGGAAACAGGGGCGGACACTGAAGCTTTCTTT
V gene: TRBV7-9; clone size: NA; CDR3 length: 14; J gene: TRBJ2-1; D gene: TRBD1; CDR3 protein: CASSSRDSKETQFF; CDR3 DNA: TGTGCCAGCAGCTCCAGGGACAGCAAAGAGACCCAGTTCTTC
V gene: TRBV28; clone size: few; CDR3 length: 15; J gene: TRBJ2-1; D gene: NA; CDR3 protein: CASMGSRGRYNEQFF; CDR3 DNA: TGTGCCAGCATGGGATCACGGGGGAGATACAATGAGCAGTTCTTC
V gene: TRBV2; clone size: NA; CDR3 length: 15; J gene: TRBJ2-1; D gene: TRBD2; CDR3 protein: CASRGGLAGDNEQFF; CDR3 DNA: TGTGCCAGCAGGGGGGGACTAGCGGGGGACAATGAGCAGTTCTTC
V gene: TRBV6-6; clone size: NA; CDR3 length: 15; J gene: TRBJ2-7; D gene: NA; CDR3 protein: CASTRQLASSYEQYF; CDR3 DNA: TGTGCCAGCACCAGACAGCTCGCAAGCTCCTACGAGCAGTACTTC
V gene: TRBV9; clone size: NA; CDR3 length: 13; J gene: TRBJ2-7; D gene: NA; CDR3 protein: CASSKGGASEQYF; CDR3 DNA: TGTGCCAGCAGCAAGGGGGGGGCGAGCGAGCAGTACTTC
V gene: TRBV4-3; clone size: few; CDR3 length: 13; J gene: TRBJ1-2; D gene: NA; CDR3 protein: CASSQGRDYGYTF; CDR3 DNA: TGCGCCAGCAGCCAGGGAAGGGACTATGGCTACACCTTC
V gene: TRBV27; clone size: NA; CDR3 length: 16; J gene: TRBJ2-7; D gene: TRBD1; CDR3 protein: CASSKVFGQVNYEQYF; CDR3 DNA: TGTGCCAGCAGTAAAGTCTTTGGACAGGTAAACTACGAGCAGTACTTC
V gene: TRBV6-2/TRBV6-3; clone size: NA; CDR3 length: 11; J gene: TRBJ2-7; D gene: NA; CDR3 protein: CAGSHYYEQYF; CDR3 DNA: TGTGCCGGCAGCCACTATTACGAGCAGTACTTC
V gene: TRBV24-1; clone size: NA; CDR3 length: 15; J gene: TRBJ2-1; D gene: NA; CDR3 protein: CATSDPPTSLNEQFF; CDR3 DNA: TGTGCCACCAGTGACCCCCCGACTAGTCTCAATGAGCAGTTCTTC
V gene: TRBV28; clone size: few; CDR3 length: 13; J gene: TRBJ2-1; D gene: NA; CDR3 protein: CASSPNRVDEQFF; CDR3 DNA: TGTGCCAGCAGTCCCAACAGGGTCGATGAGCAGTTCTTC
V gene: TRBV5-6; clone size: NA; CDR3 length: 13; J gene: TRBJ2-5; D gene: NA; CDR3 protein: CASSLGIGETQYF; CDR3 DNA: TGTGCCAGCAGCTTGGGCATTGGGGAGACCCAGTACTTC
V gene: TRBV5-1; clone size: few; CDR3 length: 17; J gene: TRBJ2-7; D gene: TRBD1; CDR3 protein: CASSLVQGADGSYEQYF; CDR3 DNA: TGCGCCAGCAGCTTGGTTCAGGGGGCGGATGGGTCCTACGAGCAGTACTTC
V gene: TRBV27; clone size: NA; CDR3 length: 15; J gene: TRBJ2-1; D gene: NA; CDR3 protein: CASSFASDFYNERFF; CDR3 DNA: TGTGCCAGCAGTTTTGCTAGCGATTTTTACAATGAGCGGTTCTTC
V gene: TRBV5-1; clone size: NA; CDR3 length: 14; J gene: TRBJ2-1; D gene: TRBD1; CDR3 protein: CASSSGQEYNEQFF; CDR3 DNA: TGTGCCAGCTCATCAGGACAGGAGTACAATGAGCAGTTCTTC
V gene: TRBV20-1; clone size: NA; CDR3 length: 14; J gene: TRBJ2-5; D gene: NA; CDR3 protein: CSARLGGAQETQYF; CDR3 DNA: TGCAGTGCTAGACTAGGGGGAGCTCAAGAGACCCAGTACTTC
V gene: TRBV7-2; clone size: NA; CDR3 length: 14; J gene: TRBJ1-4; D gene: NA; CDR3 protein: CASSLKGLEQKLFF; CDR3 DNA: TGTGCCAGCAGCTTGAAGGGGCTCGAACAAAAACTGTTTTTT
V gene: TRBV12-3/TRBV12-4; clone size: NA; CDR3 length: 14; J gene: TRBJ2-3; D gene: NA; CDR3 protein: CASKSSWSTDTQYF; CDR3 DNA: TGTGCCAGCAAATCTTCATGGAGCACAGATACGCAGTATTTT
V gene: TRBV28; clone size: NA; CDR3 length: 14; J gene: TRBJ2-1; D gene: NA; CDR3 protein: CATQGLPQTNGQFF; CDR3 DNA: TGTGCCACCCAAGGACTACCCCAGACGAATGGGCAGTTCTTC
V gene: TRBV6-5; clone size: NA; CDR3 length: 16; J gene: TRBJ2-3; D gene: NA; CDR3 protein: CASSYSQGTSTDTQYF; CDR3 DNA: TGTGCCAGCAGTTACTCGCAGGGTACTAGCACAGATACGCAGTATTTT
V gene: TRBV5-1; clone size: few; CDR3 length: 15; J gene: TRBJ2-5; D gene: TRBD1; CDR3 protein: CASTSGGPRQETQYF; CDR3 DNA: TGCGCCAGCACCTCAGGGGGCCCCCGCCAAGAGACCCAGTACTTC
V gene: TRBV14; clone size: NA; CDR3 length: 16; J gene: TRBJ2-1; D gene: NA; CDR3 protein: CASKTGSPLNGNEQFF; CDR3 DNA: TGTGCCAGCAAAACCGGGTCGCCCCTAAACGGCAATGAGCAGTTCTTC
V gene: TRBV5-1; clone size: NA; CDR3 length: 18; J gene: TRBJ2-3; D gene: TRBD1; CDR3 protein: CASSLAPLTGAPTDTQYF; CDR3 DNA: TGCGCCAGCAGCTTGGCTCCTCTGACAGGGGCCCCCACAGATACGCAGTATTTT
V gene: TRBV9; clone size: few; CDR3 length: 14; J gene: TRBJ2-7; D gene: NA; CDR3 protein: CASSGGGGSYEQYF; CDR3 DNA: TGTGCCAGCAGCGGAGGGGGAGGGAGTTACGAGCAGTACTTC
V gene: TRBV5-1; clone size: NA; CDR3 length: 15; J gene: TRBJ2-3; D gene: NA; CDR3 protein: CASSLAGAFIGTQYF; CDR3 DNA: TGCGCCAGCAGCTTGGCGGGGGCCTTCATAGGTACACAGTATTTT
V gene: TRBV4-2; clone size: NA; CDR3 length: 15; J gene: TRBJ2-1; D gene: TRBD2; CDR3 protein: CASSHSGGAVDEQFF; CDR3 DNA: TGTGCCAGCAGCCACAGCGGGGGGGCCGTCGATGAGCAGTTCTTC
V gene: TRBV29-1; clone size: NA; CDR3 length: 12; J gene: TRBJ1-2; D gene: NA; CDR3 protein: CSVRGLDYGYTF; CDR3 DNA: TGCAGCGTCCGGGGGCTGGACTATGGCTACACCTTC
V gene: TRBV29-1; clone size: NA; CDR3 length: 14; J gene: TRBJ2-5; D gene: NA; CDR3 protein: CSVGAGGSGETQYF; CDR3 DNA: TGCAGCGTTGGGGCTGGCGGATCTGGAGAAACCCAGTACTTC